This passage covers 18 T cell receptor beta chains from one sample sequenced in a study of blood T cell repertoires in COVID-19. The assay was immunoSEQ multiplex PCR, and TCRdb's table has in-frame clones only and misses some. The sample has 200,000 or so clones, around 89% seen once. The specimen sequenced was PBMCs or T cells enriched from blood (not recorded which). Source of these receptors: a woman aged 40 to 55 with acute COVID-19.

CDR3 residues: CASSEARGTNEKLFF. CDR3 nucleotide sequence: TGTGCCAGCAGTGAAGCGCGGGGGACTAATGAAAAACTGTTTTTT. The rearrangement links TRBV2 to TRBJ1-4, with D possibly matching TRBD1 (5 bases). Between the trimmed V and J ends, which lost 0 bases and 2 bases, there was a span of 7 bases. CDR1 is SNHLY, CDR2 FYNNEI, per germline. The CDR3 has 15 amino acids.

The genes are TRBV4-3 and TRBJ1-4; D is undetermined. Trimming took 0 bases from V and 14 from J, leaving 22 bases between them. CDR1 and CDR2 from the germline V gene are LGHNA and YSLEER. The CDR3 contains 16 residues. The DNA for the CDR3 is TGCGCCAGCAGCCAAGAGGCGCCCCCGAACCCAAAGAGGCTGTTTTTT. It translates to CASSQEAPPNPKRLFF.

The V call is TRBV9, the J call TRBJ1-3, with unresolved D. The germline V gene has CDR1 SGDLS and CDR2 YYNGEE. The CDR3 loop spans 15 amino acids. Trimming pared 4 bases from V and 0 bases from J, leaving 11 bases between. CDR3 coding DNA: TGTGCCAGCAGCCCTTCCAGAACCTCTGGAAACACCATATATTTT. Amino acid sequence: CASSPSRTSGNTIYF.

The V call is TRBV30, the J call TRBJ2-1, with a tentative D call TRBD2 (5 bases). The CDR3 has 13 amino acids. V was cut by 1 base and J by 9 bases, with 13 bases left in between. The V gene's germline CDR1 is GTSNPN and CDR2 SVGIG (reference sequence). The chain's CDR3 is CAWSGGLAGEQFF. The CDR3 DNA sequence: TGTGCCTGGAGTGGGGGTCTGGCGGGTGAGCAGTTCTTC.

This clone was counted a few times. The rearrangement uses TRBV5-6 and TRBJ2-3; 11 bases line up with TRBD2. The CDR3 has 17 amino acids. Germline V gene lookup returns CDR1 SGHDT and CDR2 YYEEEE. The junction had 9 bases not matched to a gene; V was cut back by 1 base and J by 5 bases. The CDR3 is CASSLLSGGAKKDTQYF. The CDR3 coding sequence is TGTGCCAGCAGCTTGCTTAGCGGGGGGGCTAAGAAAGATACGCAGTATTTT.

The chain joins TRBV19 to TRBJ2-3, with 8 bases matching TRBD1. Germline V gene data show CDR1 as LNHDA and CDR2 as SQIVND (reference sequence). The CDR3 extends over 14 amino acids. Unmatched junction bases numbered 5, after V lost 8 bases and J lost 1 base. The CDR3 nucleotides read TGTGCCAGTTCAGTACAGGGGGGCACAGATACGCAGTATTTT. This codes for CASSVQGGTDTQYF.

The V gene is TRBV30, the J gene TRBJ1-3; D gene ambiguous. The length of the CDR3 is 14 residues. CDR1 GTSNPN and CDR2 SVGIG come from the germline V gene (reference sequence). V gave up 1 base and J gave up 4 bases, with 11 bases separating them. DNA for the CDR3: TGTGCCTGGAGTGCGTGGGCACTCGGAAACACCATATATTTT. It translates to CAWSAWALGNTIYF.

The rearrangement links TRBV6-5 to TRBJ2-2; 7 bases map to TRBD1. The germline V gene encodes CDR1 MNHEY and CDR2 SVGAGI. With V trimmed by 5 bases and J by 4 bases, 7 bases remained unmatched. The CDR3 runs to 15 residues. Here the CDR3 DNA reads TGTGCCAGCAGTCCCGGGACAGCAATCACCGGGGAGCTGTTTTTT. This translates into CASSPGTAITGELFF.

This clone has a handful of counts. The rearrangement uses TRBV6-2 or TRBV6-3 and TRBJ1-2, with TRBD1 matching 11 bases. The V gene's germline CDR1 is MNHEY and CDR2 SVGEGT. V lost 5 bases, J lost 7 bases, and 6 bases stayed unmatched. There are 14 residues in the CDR3. CDR3 loop: CASSRDRGSGGYTF. The CDR3 DNA sequence: TGTGCCAGCAGTCGGGACAGGGGGTCCGGTGGCTACACCTTC.

The chain uses TRBV6-5 and TRBJ1-5; 8 bases match TRBD1. V dropped 6 bases and J dropped 0; count of bases not matched to a gene: 4. Germline CDR1 reads MNHEY; CDR2 reads SVGAGI. CDR3 length: 15 residues. CDR3 sequence reads: CASRLDRDSNQPQHF. For the CDR3, the DNA is TGTGCCAGCAGATTGGACAGGGATAGCAATCAGCCCCAGCATTTT.

J is TRBJ1-2 and V is TRBV5-4; D gene ambiguous. CDR1 is SGHNT and CDR2 is YYREEE in the germline V gene (reference sequence). V gave up 4 bases and J gave up 5 bases, with 12 bases separating them. The CDR3 contains 13 residues. CDR3 coding DNA: TGTGCCAGCAGCGGATTTTCGGGGTATGGCTACACCTTC. This codes for CASSGFSGYGYTF.

This clone was detected only once. This chain connects TRBV5-6 to TRBJ1-3; TRBD1 matches 8 bases. CDR3 length: 14 residues. Germline trimming cut 5 bases from V and 2 bases from J; bases unmatched to any gene: 3. Germline V lookup: CDR1 SGHDT, CDR2 YYEEEE. Here the CDR3 reads CASRQGDPGNTIYF. DNA for the CDR3: TGTGCCAGCAGACAGGGGGACCCTGGAAACACCATATATTTT.

The chain has TRBV7-5 and TRBJ2-1; the D call TRBD2 from the table was never checked on the DNA. TRBV7-5 is an annotated pseudogene. The CDR3 covers 17 residues. The DNA for the CDR3 is TGTGCCAGAAGCTTTAGCGGGGGGCCAAGCTCCTACAATGAGCAGTTCTTC. This codes for CARSFSGGPSSYNEQFF.

V usage is TRBV7-2 and J usage is TRBJ2-3; 10 bases align to TRBD2. Germline V gene lookup returns CDR1 SGHTA and CDR2 FQGNSA. The junction had 15 bases not matched to a gene; V was cut back by 3 bases and J by 3 bases. This CDR3 has 19 residues. The CDR3 sequence: CASSFLPGLAIKGTDTQYF. CDR3 in DNA: TGTGCCAGCAGCTTCCTCCCGGGACTAGCGATAAAGGGTACAGATACGCAGTATTTT.

The gene calls are TRBV11-2 and TRBJ2-7; 9 positions match TRBD1. The CDR3 extends over 15 amino acids. Per the germline V gene, CDR1 is SGHAT and CDR2 is FQNNGV. J lost 0 bases, V lost 6 bases, and 6 bases had no gene match. CDR3 in amino acids: CASRRGQGSSYEQYF. DNA for the CDR3: TGTGCCAGCAGGAGAGGACAGGGGAGCTCCTACGAGCAGTACTTC. The entire variable domain, with the rest obtained from reference TRBV11-2 and TRBJ2-7, is as follows: EAGVAQSPRYKIIEKRQSVAFWCNPISGHATLYWYQQILGQGPKLLIQFQNNGVVDDSQLPKDRFSAERLKGVDSTLKIQPAKLEDSAVYLCASRRGQGSSYEQYFGPGTRLTVT.

This clone has just one count. This chain joins TRBV10-1 and TRBJ2-3, with D perhaps TRBD1 (5 bases). This CDR3 region has 14 residues. The V end lost 5 bases, the J end lost 3 bases, and 12 bases lay between the germline ends. The germline V gene has CDR1 WNHNN and CDR2 SYGVQD (reference sequence). The CDR3, as DNA: TGCGCCAGCAGTCCAGACAGTCTTACAGATACGCAGTATTTT. The encoded protein is CASSPDSLTDTQYF.

The chain uses TRBV15 and TRBJ2-7, with D possibly matching TRBD1 (8 bases). Germline CDR1 LNHNV, CDR2 YYDKDF (reference sequence). Trimming took off 0 bases at V and 4 bases at J, with 10 bases between the two ends. The CDR3 is 14 amino acids. The CDR3 loop is CATSREQGGYEQYF. CDR3 coding DNA: TGTGCCACCAGCAGAGAACAGGGGGGGTACGAGCAGTACTTC.

As to this clone: The sample contains more than one DNA sequence encoding this CDR3. This chain uses TRBV5-1 with TRBJ2-2, with no clear D. V dropped 0 bases and J dropped 1 base, with 4 bases sitting between them. The CDR3 length is 14 residues. CDR1 and CDR2 from the germline V gene are SGHRS and YFSETQ. CDR3 DNA sequence: TGCGCCAGCAGCTTGGCCGGGAACACCGGGGAGCTGTTTTTT. Encoded protein: CASSLAGNTGELFF. Filled out from reference TRBV5-1 and TRBJ2-2, the complete variable domain reads KAGVTQTPRYLIKTRGQQVTLSCSPISGHRSVSWYQQTPGQGLQFLFEYFSETQRNKGNFPGRFSGRQFSNSRSEMNVSTLELGDSALYLCASSLAGNTGELFFGEGSRLTVL.